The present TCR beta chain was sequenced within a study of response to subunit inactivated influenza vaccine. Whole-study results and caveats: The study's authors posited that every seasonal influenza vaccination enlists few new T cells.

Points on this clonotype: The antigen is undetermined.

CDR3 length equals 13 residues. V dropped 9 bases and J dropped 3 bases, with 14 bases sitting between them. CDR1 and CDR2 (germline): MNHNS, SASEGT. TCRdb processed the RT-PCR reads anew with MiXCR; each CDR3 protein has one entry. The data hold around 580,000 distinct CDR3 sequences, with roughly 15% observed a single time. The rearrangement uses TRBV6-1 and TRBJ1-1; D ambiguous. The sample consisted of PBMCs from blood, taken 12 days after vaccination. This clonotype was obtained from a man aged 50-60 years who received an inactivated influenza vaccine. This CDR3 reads CASSEGGHTEAFF. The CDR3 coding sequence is TGTGCCAGTTCCGAGGGCGGGCACACTGAAGCTTTCTTT.